Included here is one T cell receptor beta chain sequence, with context. Antigen specificity is unknown. This CDR3 is 16 amino acids long. Germline V gene data show CDR1 as SGDLS and CDR2 as YYNGEE. After removal of 3 bases from V and 4 bases from J, the junction contained 4 bases not matched to a gene. Profiled with immunoSEQ multiplex PCR; TCRdb holds only in-frame clones, not every one. The table shows about 140,000 clones, with approximately 77% occurring only once. PBMCs were cryopreserved, and about 1.8 micrograms of genomic DNA from them went into TCR beta libraries. The sample originates from a study of cytotoxic CD8 clonotypes in ibrutinib-treated CLL. Regarding the study as a whole: Clonality was higher at ibrutinib response and returned toward baseline at progression.

The chain employs TRBV9 and TRBJ2-1, with TRBD2 matching over 13 bases. The source material was PBMCs, sampled after 12 months of ibrutinib treatment. This receptor was identified in a human donor with chronic lymphocytic leukemia. For the CDR3, the DNA is TGTGCCAGCAGCGCTCGGACTAGCGGGAGATACAATGAGCAGTTCTTC. Protein sequence: CASSARTSGRYNEQFF.